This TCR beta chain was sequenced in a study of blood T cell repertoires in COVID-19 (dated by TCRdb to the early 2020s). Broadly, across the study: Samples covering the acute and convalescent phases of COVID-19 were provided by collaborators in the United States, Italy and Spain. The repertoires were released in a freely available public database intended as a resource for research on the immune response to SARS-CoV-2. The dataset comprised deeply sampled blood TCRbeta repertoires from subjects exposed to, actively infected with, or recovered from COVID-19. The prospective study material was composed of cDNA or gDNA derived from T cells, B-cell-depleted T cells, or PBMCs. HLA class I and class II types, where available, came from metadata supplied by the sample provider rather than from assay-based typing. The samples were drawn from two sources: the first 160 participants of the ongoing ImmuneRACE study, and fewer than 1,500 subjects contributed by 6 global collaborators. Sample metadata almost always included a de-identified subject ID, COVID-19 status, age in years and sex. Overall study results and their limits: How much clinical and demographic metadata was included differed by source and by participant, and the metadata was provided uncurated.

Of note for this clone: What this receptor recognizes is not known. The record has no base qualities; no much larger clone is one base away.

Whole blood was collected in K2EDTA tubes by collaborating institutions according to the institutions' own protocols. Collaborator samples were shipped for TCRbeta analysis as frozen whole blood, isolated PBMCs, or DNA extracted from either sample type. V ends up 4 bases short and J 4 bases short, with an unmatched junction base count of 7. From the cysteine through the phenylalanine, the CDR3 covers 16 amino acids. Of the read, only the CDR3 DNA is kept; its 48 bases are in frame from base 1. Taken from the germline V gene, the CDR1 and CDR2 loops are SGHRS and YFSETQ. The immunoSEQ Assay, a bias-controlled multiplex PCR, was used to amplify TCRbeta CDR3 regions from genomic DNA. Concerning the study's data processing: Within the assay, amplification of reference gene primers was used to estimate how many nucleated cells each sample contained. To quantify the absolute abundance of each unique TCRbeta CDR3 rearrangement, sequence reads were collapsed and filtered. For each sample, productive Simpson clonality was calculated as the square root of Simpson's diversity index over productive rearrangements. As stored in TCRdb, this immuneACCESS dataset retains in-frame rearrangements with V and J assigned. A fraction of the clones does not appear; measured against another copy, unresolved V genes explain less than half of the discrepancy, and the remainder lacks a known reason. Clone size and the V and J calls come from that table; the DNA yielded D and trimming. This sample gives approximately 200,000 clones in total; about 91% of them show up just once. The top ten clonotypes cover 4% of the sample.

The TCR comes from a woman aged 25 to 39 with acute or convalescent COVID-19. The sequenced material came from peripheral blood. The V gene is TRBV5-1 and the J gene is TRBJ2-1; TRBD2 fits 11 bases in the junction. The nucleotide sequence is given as TGCGCCAGCAGCGCCTCTTCTAGCGGGGGGTACAATGAGCAGTTCTTC. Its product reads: CASSASSSGGYNEQFF.